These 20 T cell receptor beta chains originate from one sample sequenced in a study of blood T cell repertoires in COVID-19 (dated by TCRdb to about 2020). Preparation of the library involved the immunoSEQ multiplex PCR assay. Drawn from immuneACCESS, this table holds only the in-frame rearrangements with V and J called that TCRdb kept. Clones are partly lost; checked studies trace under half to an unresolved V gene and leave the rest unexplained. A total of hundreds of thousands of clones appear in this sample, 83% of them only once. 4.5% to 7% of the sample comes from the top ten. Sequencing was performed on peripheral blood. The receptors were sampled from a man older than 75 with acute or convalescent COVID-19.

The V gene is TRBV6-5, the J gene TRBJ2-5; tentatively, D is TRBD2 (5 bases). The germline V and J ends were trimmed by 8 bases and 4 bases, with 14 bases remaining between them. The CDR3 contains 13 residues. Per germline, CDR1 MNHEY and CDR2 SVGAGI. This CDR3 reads CASRDLPLETQYF. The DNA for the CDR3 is TGTGCCAGCCGGGATTTACCCCTAGAGACCCAGTACTTC.

In nucleotides, the CDR3 is TGTGCCAGCAGCTTTCTAGCGGGGGGGTTCAATGAGCAGTTCTTC. Translation gives CASSFLAGGFNEQFF. V gene TRBV7-3 combines with J gene TRBJ2-1; 12 bases fit TRBD2. Trimming removed 3 bases from V and 6 bases from J; junction bases left unmatched: 3. CDR1 and CDR2 from the germline V gene are SGHTA and FQGTGA. The CDR3 contains 15 residues.

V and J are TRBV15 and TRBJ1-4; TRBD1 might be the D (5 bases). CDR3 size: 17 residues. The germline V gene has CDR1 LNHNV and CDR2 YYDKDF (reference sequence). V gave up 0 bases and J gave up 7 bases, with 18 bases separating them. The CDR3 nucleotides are TGTGCCACCAGCAGAGATGGATCGCGGGGGAGTGGTGAAAAACTGTTTTTT. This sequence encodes CATSRDGSRGSGEKLFF. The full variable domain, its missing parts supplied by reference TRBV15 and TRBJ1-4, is DAMVIQNPRYQVTQFGKPVTLSCSQTLNHNVMYWYQQKSSQAPKLLFHYYDKDFNNEADTPDNFQSRRPNTSFCFLDIRSPGLGDTAMYLCATSRDGSRGSGEKLFFGSGTQLSVL.

This CDR3 reads CASSHGQGTNYGYTF. The CDR3 coding sequence is TGCGCCAGCAGCCATGGACAGGGGACTAACTATGGCTACACCTTC. V usage is TRBV4-1 and J usage is TRBJ1-2; 9 nucleotides match TRBD1. CDR1 is MGHRA, CDR2 YSYEKL, per germline. With 3 bases clipped from V and 0 bases from J, the junction kept 2 bases outside the gene matches. This CDR3 contains 15 residues.

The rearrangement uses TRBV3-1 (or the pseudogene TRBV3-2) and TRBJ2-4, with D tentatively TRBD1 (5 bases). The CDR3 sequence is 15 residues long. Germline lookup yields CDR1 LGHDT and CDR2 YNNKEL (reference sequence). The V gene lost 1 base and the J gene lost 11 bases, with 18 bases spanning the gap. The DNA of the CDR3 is TGTGCCAGCAGCCAAGTCCTAGGGGCTGGAACGCTTCAGTACTTC. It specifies CASSQVLGAGTLQYF.

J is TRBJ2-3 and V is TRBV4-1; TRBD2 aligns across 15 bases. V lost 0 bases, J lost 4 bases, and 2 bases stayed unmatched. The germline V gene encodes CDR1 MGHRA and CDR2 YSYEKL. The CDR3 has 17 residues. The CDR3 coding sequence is TGCGCCAGCAGCCAAGATGGGACTAGCGGGAGGTCAGATACGCAGTATTTT. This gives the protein CASSQDGTSGRSDTQYF.

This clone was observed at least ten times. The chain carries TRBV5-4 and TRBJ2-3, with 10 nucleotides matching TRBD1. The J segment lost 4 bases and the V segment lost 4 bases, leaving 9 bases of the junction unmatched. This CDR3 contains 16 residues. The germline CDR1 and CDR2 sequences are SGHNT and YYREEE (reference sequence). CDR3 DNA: TGTGCCAGCAGCGGTTGGGACAGGGGAGGGGCAGATACGCAGTATTTT. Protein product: CASSGWDRGGADTQYF. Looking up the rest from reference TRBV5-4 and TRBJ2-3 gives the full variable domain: ETGVTQSPTHLIKTRGQQVTLRCSSQSGHNTVSWYQQALGQGPQFIFQYYREEENGRGNFPPRFSGLQFPNYSSELNVNALELDDSALYLCASSGWDRGGADTQYFGPGTRLTVL.

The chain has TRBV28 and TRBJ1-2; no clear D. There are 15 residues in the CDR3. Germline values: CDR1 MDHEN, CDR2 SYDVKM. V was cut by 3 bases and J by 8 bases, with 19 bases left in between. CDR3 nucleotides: TGTGCCAGCAGTTTGCTAGAAAGAAACCGGGGAGGCTACACCTTC. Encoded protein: CASSLLERNRGGYTF.

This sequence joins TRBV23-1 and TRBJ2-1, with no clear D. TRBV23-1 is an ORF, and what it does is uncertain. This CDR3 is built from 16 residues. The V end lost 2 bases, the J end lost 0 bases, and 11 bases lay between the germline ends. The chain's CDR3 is CASSQEVLSSYNEQFF. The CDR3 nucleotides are TGCGCCAGCAGTCAAGAGGTTCTTAGCTCCTACAATGAGCAGTTCTTC.

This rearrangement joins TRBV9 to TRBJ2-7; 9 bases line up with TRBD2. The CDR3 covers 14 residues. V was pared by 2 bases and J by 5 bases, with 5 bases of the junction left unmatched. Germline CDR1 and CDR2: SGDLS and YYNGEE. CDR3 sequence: CASSVGTSSNEQYF. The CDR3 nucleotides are TGTGCCAGCAGCGTGGGGACTAGCAGTAACGAGCAGTACTTC.

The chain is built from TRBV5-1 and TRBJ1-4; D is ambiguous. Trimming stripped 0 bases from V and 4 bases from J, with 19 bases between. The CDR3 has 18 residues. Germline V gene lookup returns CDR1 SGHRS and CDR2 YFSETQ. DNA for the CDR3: TGCGCCAGCAGCTTGGCAGGCGGGAGTCGGTTCGGTAATGAAAAACTGTTTTTT. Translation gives CASSLAGGSRFGNEKLFF.

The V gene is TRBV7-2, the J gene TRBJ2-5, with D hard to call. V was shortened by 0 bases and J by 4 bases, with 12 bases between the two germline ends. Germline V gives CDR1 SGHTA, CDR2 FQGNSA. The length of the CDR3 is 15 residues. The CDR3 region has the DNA TGTGCCAGCAGCTTAGCCGGCCTAGGAATAGAGACCCAGTACTTC. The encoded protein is CASSLAGLGIETQYF.

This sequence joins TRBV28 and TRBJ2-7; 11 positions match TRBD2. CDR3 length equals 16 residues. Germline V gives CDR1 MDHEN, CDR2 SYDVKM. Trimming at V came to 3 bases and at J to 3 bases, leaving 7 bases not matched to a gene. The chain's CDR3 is CASSFPLLAGVYEQYF. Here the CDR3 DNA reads TGTGCCAGCAGTTTCCCCCTACTAGCGGGGGTCTACGAGCAGTACTTC.

The CDR3 DNA is TGCGCCAGCAGCCGAGCGGGACAGGGAGTTGGGGAGCCCCAGCATTTT. Encoded protein: CASSRAGQGVGEPQHF. The gene calls are TRBV4-1 and TRBJ1-5; 9 nucleotides align to TRBD1. After removal of 4 bases from V and 8 bases from J, the junction contained 12 bases not matched to a gene. Germline CDR1 and CDR2: MGHRA and YSYEKL. The CDR3 spans 16 residues.

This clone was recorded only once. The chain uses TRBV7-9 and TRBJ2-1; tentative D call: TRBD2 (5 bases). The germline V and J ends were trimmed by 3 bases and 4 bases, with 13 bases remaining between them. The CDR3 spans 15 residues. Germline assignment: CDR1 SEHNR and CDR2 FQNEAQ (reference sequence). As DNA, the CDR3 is TGTGCCAGCAGCTTTTCGGGATCTGATTACAATGAGCAGTTCTTC. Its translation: CASSFSGSDYNEQFF. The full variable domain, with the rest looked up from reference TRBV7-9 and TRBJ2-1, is DTGVSQNPRHKITKRGQNVTFRCDPISEHNRLYWYRQTLGQGPEFLTYFQNEAQLEKSRLLSDRFSAERPKGSFSTLEIQRTEQGDSAMYLCASSFSGSDYNEQFFGPGTRLTVL.

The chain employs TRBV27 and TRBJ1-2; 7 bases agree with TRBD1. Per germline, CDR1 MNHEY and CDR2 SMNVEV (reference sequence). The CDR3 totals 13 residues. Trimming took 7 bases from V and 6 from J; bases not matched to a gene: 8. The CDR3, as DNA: TGTGCCAGCACCGCGACAGGGTTTAATGGCTACACCTTC. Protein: CASTATGFNGYTF.

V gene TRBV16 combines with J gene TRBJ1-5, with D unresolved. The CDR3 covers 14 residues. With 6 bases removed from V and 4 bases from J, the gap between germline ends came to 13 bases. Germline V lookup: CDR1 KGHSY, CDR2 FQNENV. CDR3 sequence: CASSPSTENQPQHF. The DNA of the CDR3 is TGTGCCAGCAGTCCTTCGACGGAGAATCAGCCCCAGCATTTT.

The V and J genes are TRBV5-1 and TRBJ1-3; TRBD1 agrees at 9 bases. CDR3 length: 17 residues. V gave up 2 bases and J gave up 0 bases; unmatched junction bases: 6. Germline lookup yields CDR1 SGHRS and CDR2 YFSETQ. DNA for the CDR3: TGCGCCAGCAGCTTTAGTGTGACAGGGGGCTCTGGAAACACCATATATTTT. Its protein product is CASSFSVTGGSGNTIYF.

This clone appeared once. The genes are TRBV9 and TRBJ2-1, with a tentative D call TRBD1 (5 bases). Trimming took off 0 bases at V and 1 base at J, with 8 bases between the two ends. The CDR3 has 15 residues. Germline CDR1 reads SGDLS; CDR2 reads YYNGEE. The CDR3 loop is CASSVGGQSYNEQFF. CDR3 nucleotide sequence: TGTGCCAGCAGCGTAGGGGGCCAGTCCTACAATGAGCAGTTCTTC.

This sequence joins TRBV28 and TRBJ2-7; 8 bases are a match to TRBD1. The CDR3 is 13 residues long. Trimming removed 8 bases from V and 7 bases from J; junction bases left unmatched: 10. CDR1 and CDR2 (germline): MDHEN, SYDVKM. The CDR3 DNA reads TGTGCCAGCGGGACAGGCTTTATTGGTGAGCAGTACTTC. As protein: CASGTGFIGEQYF.